This T cell receptor (beta chain) was recovered during a study of identical twins (dated by TCRdb to about 2016). Context from the whole study: The study deep-sequenced TCR alpha and beta repertoires from monozygotic twins, unrelated adults of various ages and cord blood to test whether fetal clonotypes persist. To rule out contamination, replicate twin experiments were performed at different times with different library preparation protocols. Points the paper makes about the study in general: Because the same donors could not be followed over many years, the conclusions depended on cross-sectional statistical analysis. In beta out-of-frame sequences, excess twin sharing was weaker, because having fewer shared sequences lowered the signal-to-noise ratio. Fewer insertions were carried by abundant cord blood beta clonotypes, a similar but weaker trend appeared in young adult naive repertoires, and no such trend appeared in memory repertoires. Out-of-frame TCR alpha sequences shared between twins showed an excess of low generation-probability sequences compared with coincidental sharing between unrelated individuals. Invariant T cells such as MAIT and iNKT could partly confound zero-insertion analyses, although diverse VJ usage argued against such confounding for most clonotypes. In monozygotic twins, recombination models systematically underestimated out-of-frame TCR alpha sharing, but the models matched the sharing seen between unrelated individuals.

All donors were healthy Caucasians. Receptor libraries were prepared by 5' RACE. The sequencer listed for this sample is Illumina HiSeq 2000. A universal primer binding site was added through template switching, and the final cDNA carried a unique molecular identifier so that TCR cDNA molecules could be counted accurately. Specific primers in the conserved constant-segment region were used to synthesize first-strand cDNA for the TCR alpha and beta chains. To control for contamination, every cDNA library was double barcoded, receiving both a SMART-Mk sample barcode and Illumina barcodes. Two successive PCR steps introduced TruSeq adapter sequences along with Illumina sample barcodes. The TCR alpha and beta cDNA libraries were sequenced on the Illumina HiSeq platform using custom primers. From the authors' description of their analysis: Unique molecular identifiers were extracted from raw reads with MiGEC, and CDR3 positions were determined with MiXCR. Recombination models were inferred per individual with the repgenHMM and IGoR tools using an EM algorithm. Shared clonotypes were analyzed with the tcR package in R, and sharing was normalized by the product of cloneset sizes. To study raw recombination without the effects of thymic and clonal selection, out-of-frame nonproductive sequences were analyzed. The public reads were reprocessed in TCRdb via fastp at Q25 and MiXCR, keeping in-frame beta chains. Entries are consolidated by CDR3 protein sequence, retaining the most common genes and DNA. The V and J calls come from TCRdb's annotation, not from the publication. This sample lists some 1,700,000 distinct CDR3 sequences; more than 30% were detected once. Clones ranked in the top ten supply less than 0.35% of the sample.

Note on this clonotype: The antigen it binds to is not known. Nothing much larger sits one base from this clone, and base qualities are not available.

The sequencing sample was made of cord blood. The TCR sequence derives from a newborn girl in good health.

The DNA reads as follows: TGTGCCAGCAGGCCTGGGCAGACCTCTTTCAATGAGCAGTTCTTC. Translation gives CASRPGQTSFNEQFF. The rearranged segments are TRBV28 and TRBJ2-1; no D gene is confidently identified. The CDR3 measures 15 amino acids from cysteine to phenylalanine. Only the CDR3 part of the read is kept: 45 bases, read in frame from the first base. CDR1 and CDR2 (MDHEN, SYDVKM) derive from the germline V gene. V lost 6 bases and J lost 6 bases; the stretch between them is 18 bases long.